The present entry profiles one T cell receptor beta chain with its context. These data belong to a study of technical replicates of blood from several donors. TCRdb's table, derived via immunoSEQ multiplex PCR, lists solely in-frame clones and lacks some. The sample lists under 70,000 clones, just over 90% seen once, with roughly 4.3% in the top ten. CDR1 is SNHLY, CDR2 FYNNEI, per germline. Unmatched junction bases numbered 7, after V lost 6 bases and J lost 2 bases. This CDR3 is 15 amino acids long. The chain employs TRBV2 and TRBJ1-1; 9 nucleotides match TRBD1. Sequencing used PBMCs. This sequence was found in a human donor in good health. Some clones in this sample may be carry-over from other donors' samples. The CDR3 DNA follows: TGTGCCAGCAGGCCAGACAGGGGGAGAAACACTGAAGCTTTCTTT. This gives the protein CASRPDRGRNTEAFF. Full variable domain (missing parts from reference TRBV2 and TRBJ1-1): EPEVTQTPSHQVTQMGQEVILRCVPISNHLYFYWYRQILGQKVEFLVSFYNNEISEKSEIFDDQFSVERPDGSNFTLKIRSTKLEDSAMYFCASRPDRGRNTEAFFGQGTRLTVV.